A single count supports the clone carrying this T cell receptor beta chain. The antigen remains undetermined. Before thyroid surgery, none of the patients had received any treatment. The data belong to a study of metastatic and nonmetastatic thyroid tumors. About the research overall: Patients with malignant and benign thyroid disease provided blood and tumor or nodule tissue, whose repertoires were compared. Notes on the study in general: As reported, TCR beta diversity in blood and tumor was significantly higher in malignant thyroid tumors than in benign nodules.

Original data processing: Clinicopathological groups differed in CDR3, with these differences serving to build a distant-metastasis classifier for papillary thyroid cancer. TCRdb re-analyzed the PCR reads through MiXCR. TCRdb, rather than the study authors, made the V and J calls. The table records 34,000 or so clones, about 20% of them present only once. The V segment lost 4 bases and the J segment 11 bases; nucleotides outside the gene matches: 7. This CDR3 is 13 amino acids long. Germline V gene data show CDR1 as SGHRS and CDR2 as YFSETQ. V and J are TRBV5-1 and TRBJ2-1; 9 bases are a match to TRBD2. This clonotype originated in a female donor with papillary thyroid cancer or a benign thyroid nodule (not recorded which). Some clones in this sample may be carry-over from other donors' samples. Material for sequencing was blood. This CDR3 reads CASSTSSGMKQFF. Here the CDR3 DNA reads TGCGCCAGCAGCACTTCTAGCGGGATGAAGCAGTTCTTC.